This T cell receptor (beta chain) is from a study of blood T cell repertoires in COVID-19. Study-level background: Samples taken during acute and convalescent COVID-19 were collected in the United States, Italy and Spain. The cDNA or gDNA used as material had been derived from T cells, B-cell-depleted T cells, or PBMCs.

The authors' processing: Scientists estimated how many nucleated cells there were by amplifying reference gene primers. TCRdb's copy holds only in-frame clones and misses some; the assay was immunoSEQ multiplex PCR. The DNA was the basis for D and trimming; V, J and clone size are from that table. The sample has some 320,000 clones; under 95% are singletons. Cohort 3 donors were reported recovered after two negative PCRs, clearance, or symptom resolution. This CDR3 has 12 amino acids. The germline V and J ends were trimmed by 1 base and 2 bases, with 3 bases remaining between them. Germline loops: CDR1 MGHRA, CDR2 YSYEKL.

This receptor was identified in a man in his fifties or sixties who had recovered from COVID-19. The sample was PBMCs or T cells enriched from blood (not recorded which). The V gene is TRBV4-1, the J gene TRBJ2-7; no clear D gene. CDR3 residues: CASSQGTYEQYF. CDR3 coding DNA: TGCGCCAGCAGCCAAGGTACCTACGAGCAGTACTTC.